The source of this T cell receptor (beta chain) is a study of T-cell memory formation after mild COVID-19. Study observations and caveats: Pre-infection memory carried some responding clones, suggesting that cross-reactive memory joined. Clones shrinking from day 15 to 85 showed even CD4/CD8 mixes; later expanders tilted CD4+. Whether day 37 second-wave clones are SARS-CoV-2-specific was not confirmed.

This CDR3 comprises 14 residues. After removal of 2 bases from V and 2 bases from J, the junction contained 3 bases not matched to a gene. Germline V CDR1 and CDR2: DFQATT, SNEGSKA (reference sequence). This clonotype was found a few times. Its matching antigen is unknown. TCR alpha and TCR beta cDNA libraries carrying sample barcodes and UMIs were produced by 5'RACE using constant-segment primers. One entry per CDR3 protein, called by TCRdb with MiXCR from the 5' RACE reads. In the table there are hundreds of thousands of distinct CDR3 sequences, around 17% of which are singletons. This clonotype was obtained from a man between 18 and 35 years old who had mild COVID-19 (a few samples of this study predate the infection). Cell type and time point are not known. Sequenced material: PBMCs or a T cell subset sorted from them (not recorded which). The chain uses TRBV20-1 and TRBJ2-3; 8 nucleotides align to TRBD2. CDR3 in amino acids: CSARRSGNTDTQYF. CDR3 nucleotides: TGCAGTGCTAGACGTAGCGGGAACACAGATACGCAGTATTTT.